This TCR beta chain was sequenced for a study of Graves' ophthalmopathy and Graves' hyperthyroidism. This clonotype was seen repeatedly, ten times or more. For repertoire sequencing, the TCR beta CDR3 regions were amplified from RNA transcripts. Second-round multiplex PCR came after first-round RT-PCR with HTBI primers. A single record per CDR3 protein comes from TCRdb applying MiXCR to the multiplex PCR reads. The sample consists of around 470,000 distinct CDR3 sequences, approximately 15% of them appearing once. Sequencing was carried out using blood. The clonotype comes from a woman aged 30 to 39 with Graves' ophthalmopathy.

The CDR3 DNA follows: TGTGCCAGCAGCGCAGGACAGGGTAACAACCAGCCCCAGCATTTT. Translation: CASSAGQGNNQPQHF. The chain has TRBV7-9 and TRBJ1-5, with 8 bases matching TRBD1. The CDR3 is 15 amino acids. CDR1 is SEHNR, CDR2 FQNEAQ, per germline (reference sequence). The V segment lost 5 bases and the J segment 7 bases; nucleotides outside the gene matches: 10.